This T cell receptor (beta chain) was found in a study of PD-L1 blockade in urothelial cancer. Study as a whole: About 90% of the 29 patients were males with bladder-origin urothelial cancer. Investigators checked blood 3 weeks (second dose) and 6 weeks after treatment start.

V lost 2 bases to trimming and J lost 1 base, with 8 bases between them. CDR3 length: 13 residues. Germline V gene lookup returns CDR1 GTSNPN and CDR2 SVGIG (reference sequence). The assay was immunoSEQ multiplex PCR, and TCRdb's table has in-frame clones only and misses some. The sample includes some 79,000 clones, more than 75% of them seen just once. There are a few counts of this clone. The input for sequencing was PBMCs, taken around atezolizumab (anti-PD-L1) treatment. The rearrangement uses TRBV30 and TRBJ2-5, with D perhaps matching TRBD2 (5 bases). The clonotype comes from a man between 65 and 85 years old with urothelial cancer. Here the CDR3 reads CAWSRRAQETQYF. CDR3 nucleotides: TGTGCCTGGAGTAGGCGGGCCCAAGAGACCCAGTACTTC. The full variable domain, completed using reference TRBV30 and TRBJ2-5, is SQTIHQWPATLVQPVGSPLSLECTVEGTSNPNLYWYRQAAGRGLQLLFYSVGIGQISSEVPQNLSASRPQDRQFILSSKKLLLSDSGFYLCAWSRRAQETQYFGPGTRLLVL.